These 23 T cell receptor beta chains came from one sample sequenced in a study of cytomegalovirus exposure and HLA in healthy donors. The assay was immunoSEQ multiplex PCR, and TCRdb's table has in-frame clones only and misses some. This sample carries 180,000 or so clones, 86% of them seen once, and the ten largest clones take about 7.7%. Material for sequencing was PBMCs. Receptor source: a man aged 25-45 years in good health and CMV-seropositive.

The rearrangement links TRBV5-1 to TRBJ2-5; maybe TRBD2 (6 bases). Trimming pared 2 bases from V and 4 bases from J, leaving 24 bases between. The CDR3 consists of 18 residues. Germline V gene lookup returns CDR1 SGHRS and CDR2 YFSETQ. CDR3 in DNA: TGCGCCAGCAGCTTACGCGGGGAGAGGCTAGTTCGGGGAGAGACCCAGTACTTC. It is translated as CASSLRGERLVRGETQYF.

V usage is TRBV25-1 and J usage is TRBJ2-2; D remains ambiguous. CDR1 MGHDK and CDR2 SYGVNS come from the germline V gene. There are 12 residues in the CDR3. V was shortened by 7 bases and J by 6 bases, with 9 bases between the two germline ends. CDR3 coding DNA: TGTGCCAGCAACGAGTTTTCCGGGGAGCTGTTTTTT. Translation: CASNEFSGELFF. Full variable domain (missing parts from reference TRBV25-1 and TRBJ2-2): EADIYQTPRYLVIGTGKKITLECSQTMGHDKMYWYQQDPGMELHLIHYSYGVNSTEKGDLSSESTVSRIRTEHFPLTLESARPSHTSQYLCASNEFSGELFFGEGSRLTVL.

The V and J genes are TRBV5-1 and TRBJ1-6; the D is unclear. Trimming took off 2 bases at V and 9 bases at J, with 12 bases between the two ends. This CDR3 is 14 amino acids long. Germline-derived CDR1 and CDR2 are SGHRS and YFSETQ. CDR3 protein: CASSLGGFLSPLHF. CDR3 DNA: TGCGCCAGCAGCTTAGGAGGCTTTCTTTCACCCCTCCACTTT.

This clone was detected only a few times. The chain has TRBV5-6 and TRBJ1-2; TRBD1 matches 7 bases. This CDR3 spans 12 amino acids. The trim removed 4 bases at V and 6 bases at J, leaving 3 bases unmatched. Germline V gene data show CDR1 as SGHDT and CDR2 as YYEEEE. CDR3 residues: CASSDGQDGYTF. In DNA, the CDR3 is TGTGCCAGCAGCGACGGACAGGATGGCTACACCTTC. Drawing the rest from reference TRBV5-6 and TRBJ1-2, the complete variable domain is DAGVTQSPTHLIKTRGQQVTLRCSPKSGHDTVSWYQQALGQGPQFIFQYYEEEERQRGNFPDRFSGHQFPNYSSELNVNALLLGDSALYLCASSDGQDGYTFGSGTRLTVV.

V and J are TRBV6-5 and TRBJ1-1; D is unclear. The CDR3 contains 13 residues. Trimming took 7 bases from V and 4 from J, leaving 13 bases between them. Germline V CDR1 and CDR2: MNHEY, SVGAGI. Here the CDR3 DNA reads TGTGCCAGCACCAAAACCCGAGGCACTGAAGCTTTCTTT. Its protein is CASTKTRGTEAFF.

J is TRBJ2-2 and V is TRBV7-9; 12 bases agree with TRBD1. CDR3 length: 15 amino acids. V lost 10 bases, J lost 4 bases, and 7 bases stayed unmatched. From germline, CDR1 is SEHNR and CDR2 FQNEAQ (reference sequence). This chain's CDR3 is CATYGTGGGTGELFF. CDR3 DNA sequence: TGTGCCACCTACGGGACAGGGGGCGGCACCGGGGAGCTGTTTTTT. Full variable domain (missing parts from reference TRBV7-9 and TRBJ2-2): DTGVSQNPRHKITKRGQNVTFRCDPISEHNRLYWYRQTLGQGPEFLTYFQNEAQLEKSRLLSDRFSAERPKGSFSTLEIQRTEQGDSAMYLCATYGTGGGTGELFFGEGSRLTVL.

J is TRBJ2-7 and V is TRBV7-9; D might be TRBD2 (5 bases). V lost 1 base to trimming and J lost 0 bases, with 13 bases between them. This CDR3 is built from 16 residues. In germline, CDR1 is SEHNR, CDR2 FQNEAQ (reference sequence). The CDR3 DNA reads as TGTGCCAGCAGCTTAGGGGGTTCGGGGTACTCCTACGAGCAGTACTTC. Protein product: CASSLGGSGYSYEQYF.

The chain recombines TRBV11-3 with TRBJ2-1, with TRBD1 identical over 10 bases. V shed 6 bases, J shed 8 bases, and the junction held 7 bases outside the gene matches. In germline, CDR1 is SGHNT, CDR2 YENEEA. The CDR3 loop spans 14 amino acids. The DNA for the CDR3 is TGTGCCAGCAGTTCCGACAGGGGGCCCTATGAGCAGTTCTTC. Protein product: CASSSDRGPYEQFF.

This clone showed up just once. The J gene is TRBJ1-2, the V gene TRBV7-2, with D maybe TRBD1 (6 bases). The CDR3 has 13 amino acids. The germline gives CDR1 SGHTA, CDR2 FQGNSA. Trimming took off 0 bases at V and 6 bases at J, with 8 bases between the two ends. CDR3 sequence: CASSLAGANGYTF. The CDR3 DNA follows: TGTGCCAGCAGCTTAGCGGGGGCCAATGGCTACACCTTC.

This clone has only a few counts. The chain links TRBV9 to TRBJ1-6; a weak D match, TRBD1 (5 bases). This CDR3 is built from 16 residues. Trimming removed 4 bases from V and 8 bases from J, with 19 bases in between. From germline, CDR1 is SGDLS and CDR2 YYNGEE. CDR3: CASSPRPGRADSPLHF. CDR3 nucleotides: TGTGCCAGCAGCCCCCGCCCGGGCAGGGCGGATTCACCCCTCCACTTT.

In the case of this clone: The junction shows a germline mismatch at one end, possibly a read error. CDR3 protein: CASSLTGSLAYEQYF. CDR3 DNA sequence: TGTGCCAGCAGCCTAACAGGGTCCCTGGCCTACGAGCAGTACTTC. V usage is TRBV7-3 and J usage is TRBJ2-7, with TRBD1 as a possible D gene (6 bases). Germline V gene lookup returns CDR1 SGHTA and CDR2 FQGTGA. CDR3 length equals 15 residues.

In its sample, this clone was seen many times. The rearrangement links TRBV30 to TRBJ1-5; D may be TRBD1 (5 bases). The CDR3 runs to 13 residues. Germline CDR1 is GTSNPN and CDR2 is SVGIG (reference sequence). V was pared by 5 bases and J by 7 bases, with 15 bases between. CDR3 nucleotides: TGTGCCTGGGACAGCGAGGGGAAGCAGCCCCAGCATTTT. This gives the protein CAWDSEGKQPQHF.

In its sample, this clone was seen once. The CDR3 coding sequence is TGTGCCAGCAGTCACCGACTAGCGGGAGAGAGCGCGCAGTATTTT. Translating it yields CASSHRLAGESAQYF. The gene calls are TRBV2 and TRBJ2-3, with 12 positions matching TRBD2. Germline CDR1 reads SNHLY; CDR2 reads FYNNEI. J lost 10 bases, V lost 5 bases, and 10 bases had no gene match. The CDR3 contains 15 residues.

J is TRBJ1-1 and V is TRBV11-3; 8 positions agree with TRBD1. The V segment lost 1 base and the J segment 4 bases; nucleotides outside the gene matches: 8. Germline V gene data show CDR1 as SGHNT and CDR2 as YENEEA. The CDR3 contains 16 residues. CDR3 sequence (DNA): TGTGCCAGCAGCTTAGTGGGTACCACAGGGGGCACTGAAGCTTTCTTT. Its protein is CASSLVGTTGGTEAFF.

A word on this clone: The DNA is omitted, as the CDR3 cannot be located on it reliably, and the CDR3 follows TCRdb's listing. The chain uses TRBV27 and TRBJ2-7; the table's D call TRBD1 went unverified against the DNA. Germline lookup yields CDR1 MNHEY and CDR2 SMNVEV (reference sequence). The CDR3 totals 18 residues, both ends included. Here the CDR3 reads CASSFRFGAGTGSYEQYF.

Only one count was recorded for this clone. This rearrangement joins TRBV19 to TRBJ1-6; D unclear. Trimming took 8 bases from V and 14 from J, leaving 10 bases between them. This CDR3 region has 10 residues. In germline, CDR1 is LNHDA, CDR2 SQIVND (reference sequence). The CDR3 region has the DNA TGTGCCAGTCTAGGTGCAGCCCTCCACTTT. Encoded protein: CASLGAALHF.

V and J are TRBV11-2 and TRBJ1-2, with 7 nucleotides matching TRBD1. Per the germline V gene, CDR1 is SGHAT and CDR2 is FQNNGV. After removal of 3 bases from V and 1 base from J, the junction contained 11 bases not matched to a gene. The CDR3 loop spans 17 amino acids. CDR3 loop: CASSFSGTVKLNYGYTF. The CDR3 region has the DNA TGTGCCAGCAGCTTTTCCGGGACAGTAAAACTTAACTATGGCTACACCTTC.

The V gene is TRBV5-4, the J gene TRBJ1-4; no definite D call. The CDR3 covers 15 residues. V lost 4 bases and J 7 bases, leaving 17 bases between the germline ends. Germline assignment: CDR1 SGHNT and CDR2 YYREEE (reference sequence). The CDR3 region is CASSQSWGGGEKLFF. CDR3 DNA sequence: TGTGCCAGCAGCCAGAGTTGGGGAGGAGGTGAAAAACTGTTTTTT.

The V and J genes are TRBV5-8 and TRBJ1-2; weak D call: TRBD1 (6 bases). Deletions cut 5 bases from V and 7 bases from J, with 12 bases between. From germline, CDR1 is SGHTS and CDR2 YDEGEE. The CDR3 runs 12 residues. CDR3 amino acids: CASSDQGFGYTF. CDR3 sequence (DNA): TGTGCCAGCAGTGATCAGGGGTTTGGCTACACCTTC.

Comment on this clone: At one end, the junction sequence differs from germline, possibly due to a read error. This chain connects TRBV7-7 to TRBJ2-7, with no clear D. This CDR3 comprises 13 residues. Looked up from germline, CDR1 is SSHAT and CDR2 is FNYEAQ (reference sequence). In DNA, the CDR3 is TGTGCTAGCAGCTTTAGGTGGGGTGGCGAGCAGTACTTC. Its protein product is CASSFRWGGEQYF. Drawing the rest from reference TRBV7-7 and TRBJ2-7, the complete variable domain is GAGVSQSPRYKVTKRGQDVTLRCDPISSHATLYWYQQALGQGPEFLTYFNYEAQPDKSGLPSDRFSAERPEGSISTLTIQRTEQRDSAMYRCASSFRWGGEQYFGPGTRLTVT.

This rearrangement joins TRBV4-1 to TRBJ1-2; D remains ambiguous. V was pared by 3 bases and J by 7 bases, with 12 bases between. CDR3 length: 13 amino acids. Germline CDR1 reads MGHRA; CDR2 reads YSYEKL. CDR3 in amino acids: CASSHLGQIGYTF. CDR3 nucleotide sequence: TGCGCCAGCAGCCATTTAGGTCAGATTGGCTACACCTTC.

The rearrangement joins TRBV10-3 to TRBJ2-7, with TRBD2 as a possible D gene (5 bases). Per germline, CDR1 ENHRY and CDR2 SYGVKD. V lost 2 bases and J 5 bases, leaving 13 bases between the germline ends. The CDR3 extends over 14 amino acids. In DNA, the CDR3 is TGTGCCATCAGTGAGACCCTAGCCGCCGACGAGCAGTACTTC. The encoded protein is CAISETLAADEQYF.

CDR3 in amino acids: CASSPKDRENYGYTF. The DNA of the CDR3 is TGTGCCAGCTCACCGAAGGACAGGGAAAACTATGGCTACACCTTC. V is TRBV18 and J is TRBJ1-2, with 8 bases identical to TRBD1. Germline lookup yields CDR1 KGHSH and CDR2 LQKENI. Trimming removed 3 bases from V and 2 bases from J; junction bases left unmatched: 5. The CDR3 is 15 amino acids.